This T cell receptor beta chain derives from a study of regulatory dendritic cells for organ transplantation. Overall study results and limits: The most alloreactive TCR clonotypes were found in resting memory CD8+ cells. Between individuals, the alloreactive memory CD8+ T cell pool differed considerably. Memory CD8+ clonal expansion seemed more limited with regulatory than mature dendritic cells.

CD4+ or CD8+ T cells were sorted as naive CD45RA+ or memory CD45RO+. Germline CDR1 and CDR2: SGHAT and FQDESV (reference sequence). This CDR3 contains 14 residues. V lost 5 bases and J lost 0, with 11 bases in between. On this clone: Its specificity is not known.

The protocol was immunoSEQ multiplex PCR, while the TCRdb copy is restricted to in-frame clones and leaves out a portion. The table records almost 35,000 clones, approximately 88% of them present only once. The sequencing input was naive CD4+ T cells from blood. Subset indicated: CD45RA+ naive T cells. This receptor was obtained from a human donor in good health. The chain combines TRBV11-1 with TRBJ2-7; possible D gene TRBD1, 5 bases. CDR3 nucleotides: TGTGCCAGCAGCCCCGACAGCTACTCCTACGAGCAGTACTTC. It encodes CASSPDSYSYEQYF.